This is a list of T cell receptor beta chains from one sample in a study of blood T cell repertoires in COVID-19. Libraries were prepared by immunoSEQ multiplex PCR; TCRdb keeps only in-frame clonotypes and omits some of them. The sample carries about 200,000 clones, 85% to 90% recorded once. Material: peripheral blood. These receptors all stem from a man in his sixties who had recovered from COVID-19. Both conserved end residues are part of each CDR3. The D gene is left open where the match is weak. Not all rows give a size; the values are once, few, many and, for expanded clones, a class.

CDR3 DNA,CDR3 protein,J gene,V gene,clone size,D gene
TGTGCCAGCAGTTTTAGCGGGAGGGCCGGCGAGCAGTACTTC,CASSFSGRAGEQYF,TRBJ2-7,TRBV7-3,NA,TRBD2
TGTGCCAGCAGCCAACGTCAGGGGCAGGCTTCACCCCTCCACTTT,CASSQRQGQASPLHF,TRBJ1-6,TRBV14,few,NA
TGTGCCACCAGTGACCCCTCTAGCGTCGGGGGGAATGAGCAGTTCTTC,CATSDPSSVGGNEQFF,TRBJ2-1,TRBV24-1,NA,TRBD2
TGTGCCAGCAGTGAACGACAGGGGAATTCACCCCTCCACTTT,CASSERQGNSPLHF,TRBJ1-6,TRBV6-1,NA,TRBD1
TGTGCCAGCAGTTTATTTGCAGGGGGCAATCAGCCCCAGCATTTT,CASSLFAGGNQPQHF,TRBJ1-5,TRBV27,NA,NA
TGTGCCAGCAGCTCCAGAGGTTACACCGGGGAGCTGTTTTTT,CASSSRGYTGELFF,TRBJ2-2,TRBV11-3,NA,NA
TGTGCCAGCAGTGCGACACCCAGCCCTTTCTTT,CASSATPSPFF,TRBJ1-1,TRBV2,NA,NA
TGTGCCAGCAGCGTAGCCCCCATTTCAGCGGGAGTTAACAATGAGCAGTTCTTC,CASSVAPISAGVNNEQFF,TRBJ2-1,TRBV9,NA,TRBD2
TGTGCCAGCAGTAAGAGGAATACGCAGTATTTT,CASSKRNTQYF,TRBJ2-3,TRBV28,NA,NA
TGCGCCAGCAGTGAGGGACGGGACACCGGTTTCGACTATGGCTACACCTTC,CASSEGRDTGFDYGYTF,TRBJ1-2,TRBV10-2,NA,NA
TGTGCCATCAGTGAGGGACAGGGGGCTAGCGGCTACACCTTC,CAISEGQGASGYTF,TRBJ1-2,TRBV10-3,once,TRBD1
TGTGCCAGCAGCGTAGGTGGCAACCCGGGGCAAGAGACCCAGTACTTC,CASSVGGNPGQETQYF,TRBJ2-5,TRBV9,once,NA
TGTGCCAGTAGTATCAGCTTCCCGGGACAGCCTTCTACTAACTATGGCTACACCTTC,CASSISFPGQPSTNYGYTF,TRBJ1-2,TRBV19,NA,TRBD1
TGTGCCAGCAGCCAAGGGAGCTCCTATAATTCACCCCTCCACTTT,CASSQGSSYNSPLHF,TRBJ1-6,TRBV14,NA,NA
TGTGCCAGCAGCCCCCCAGGAGGGGCCATAATTTCACCCCTCCACTTT,CASSPPGGAIISPLHF,TRBJ1-6,TRBV6-2/TRBV6-3,NA,NA
TGTGCCAGCTCACCGCGGAGGCAGGCTAACGAGCAGTACTTC,CASSPRRQANEQYF,TRBJ2-7,TRBV18,NA,NA
TGTGCCTGGAGTGACCTGGTTCGGGGAGATGGCAATGAGCAGTTCTTC,CAWSDLVRGDGNEQFF,TRBJ2-1,TRBV30,once,NA
TGTGCCAGCAGCGGCGGAGGCCGATACGAGCAGTACTTC,CASSGGGRYEQYF,TRBJ2-7,TRBV6-6,NA,NA